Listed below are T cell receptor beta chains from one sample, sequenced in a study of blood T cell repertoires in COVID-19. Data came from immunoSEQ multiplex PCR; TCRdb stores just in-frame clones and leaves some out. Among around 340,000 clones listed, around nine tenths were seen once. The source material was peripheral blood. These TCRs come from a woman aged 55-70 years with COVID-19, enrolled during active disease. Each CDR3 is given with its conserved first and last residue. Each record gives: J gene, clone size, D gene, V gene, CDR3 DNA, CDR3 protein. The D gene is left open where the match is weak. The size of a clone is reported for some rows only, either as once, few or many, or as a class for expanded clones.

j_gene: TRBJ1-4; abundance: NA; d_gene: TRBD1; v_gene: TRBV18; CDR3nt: TGTGCCAGCTCACCGGAGGGACAGGGGAGTGAAAAACTGTTTTTT; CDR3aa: CASSPEGQGSEKLFF
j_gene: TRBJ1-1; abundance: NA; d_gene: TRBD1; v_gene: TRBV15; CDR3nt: TGTGCCACCAGCCGGACAGGGCACATGAACACTGAAGCTTTCTTT; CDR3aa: CATSRTGHMNTEAFF
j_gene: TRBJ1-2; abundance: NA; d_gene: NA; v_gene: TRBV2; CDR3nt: TGTGCCAGCACCAGAGGCATAGCCCTGGGCTACACCTTC; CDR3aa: CASTRGIALGYTF
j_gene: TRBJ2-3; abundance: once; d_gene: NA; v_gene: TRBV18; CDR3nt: TGTGCCAGCTCACCAGGCGGGGGCCCGACAGATACGCAGTATTTT; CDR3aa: CASSPGGGPTDTQYF
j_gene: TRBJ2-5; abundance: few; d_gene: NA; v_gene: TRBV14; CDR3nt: TGTGCCAGCAGCCAAGGGGGCTGGGAGACCCAGTACTTC; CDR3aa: CASSQGGWETQYF
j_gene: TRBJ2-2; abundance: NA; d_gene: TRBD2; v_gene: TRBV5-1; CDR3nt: TGCGCCAGTACCCTAGCGGGGGGAGGCGGCACCGGGGAGCTGTTTTTT; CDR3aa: CASTLAGGGGTGELFF
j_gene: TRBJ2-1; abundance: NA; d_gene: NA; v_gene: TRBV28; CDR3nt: TGTGCCAGCAGCCCTACCTGGGGGGTTGGGAATGAGCAGTTCTTC; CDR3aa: CASSPTWGVGNEQFF
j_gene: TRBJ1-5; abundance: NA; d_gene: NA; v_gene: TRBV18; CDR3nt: TGTGCCAGCTCACCACCGACACAGAATCAGCCCCAGCATTTT; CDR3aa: CASSPPTQNQPQHF
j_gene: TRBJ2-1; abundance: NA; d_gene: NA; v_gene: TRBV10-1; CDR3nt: TGCGCCAGCAGTGAATCAGGGCAAGGCAATGAGCAGTTCTTC; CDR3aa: CASSESGQGNEQFF
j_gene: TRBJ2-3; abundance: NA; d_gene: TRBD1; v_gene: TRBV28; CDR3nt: TGTGCCAGCAGTGACCGGGACAGGGAGGGTTCAGATACGCAGTATTTT; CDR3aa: CASSDRDREGSDTQYF
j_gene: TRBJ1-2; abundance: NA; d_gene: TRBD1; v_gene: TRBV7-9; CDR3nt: TGTGCCAGCAGCCGGCCCGGGACAGGGGCCAACTATGGCTACACCTTC; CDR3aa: CASSRPGTGANYGYTF
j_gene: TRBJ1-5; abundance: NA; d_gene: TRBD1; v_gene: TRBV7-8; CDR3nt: TGTGCCAGCAGCTCGATACAGGGGGATCAGCCCCAGCATTTT; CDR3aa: CASSSIQGDQPQHF
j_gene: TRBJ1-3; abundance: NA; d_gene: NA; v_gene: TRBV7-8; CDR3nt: TGTGCCAGCAGGACAGCCAGCTCTGGAAACACCATATATTTT; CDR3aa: CASRTASSGNTIYF
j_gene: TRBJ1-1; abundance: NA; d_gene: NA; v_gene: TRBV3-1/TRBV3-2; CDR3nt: TGTGCCAGCAGCCAAGGTACAGGCTACACTGAAGCTTTCTTT; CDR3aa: CASSQGTGYTEAFF
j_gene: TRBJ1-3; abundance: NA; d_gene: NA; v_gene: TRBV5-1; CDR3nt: TGCGCCAGCAGCTCCCCCGGCTCTGGAAACACCATATATTTT; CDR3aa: CASSSPGSGNTIYF
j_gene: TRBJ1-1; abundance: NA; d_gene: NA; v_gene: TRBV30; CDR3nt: TGTGCCTGGAGTCCGGGACAAATGAACACTGAAGCTTTCTTT; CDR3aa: CAWSPGQMNTEAFF
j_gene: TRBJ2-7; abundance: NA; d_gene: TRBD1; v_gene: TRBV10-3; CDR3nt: TGTGCCATCAGTGAGACCGACAGGGGCGCGGGTTACGAGCAGTACTTC; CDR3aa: CAISETDRGAGYEQYF
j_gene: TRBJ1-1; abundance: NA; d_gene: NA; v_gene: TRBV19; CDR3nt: TGTGCCAGTAGTATGGCCCTCACTGAAGCTTTCTTT; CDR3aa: CASSMALTEAFF
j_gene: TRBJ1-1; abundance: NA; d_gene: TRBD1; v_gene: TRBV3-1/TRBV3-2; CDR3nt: TGTGCCAGCAGCCGCAATGCTCGGACAGGGCGAACTGAAGCTTTCTTT; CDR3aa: CASSRNARTGRTEAFF
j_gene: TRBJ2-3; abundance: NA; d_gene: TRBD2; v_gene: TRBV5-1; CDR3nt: TGCGCCAGCAGCTTTCTAGCGGGTGGCCCAGATACGCAGTATTTT; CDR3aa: CASSFLAGGPDTQYF
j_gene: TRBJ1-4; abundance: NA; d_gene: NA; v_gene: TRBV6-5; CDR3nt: TGTGCCAGCAGGGGGGGATGGGAAAAACTGTTTTTT; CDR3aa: CASRGGWEKLFF
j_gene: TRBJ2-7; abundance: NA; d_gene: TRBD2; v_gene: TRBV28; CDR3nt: TGTGCCAGCAGTATAAGCGGGGCCCTATCGGCCTACGAGCAGTACTTC; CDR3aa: CASSISGALSAYEQYF
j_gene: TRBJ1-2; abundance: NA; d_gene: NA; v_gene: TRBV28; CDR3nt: TGTGCCAGCAGTAAATCCGATCCGTGGACAAGTAACTATGGCTACACCTTC; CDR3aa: CASSKSDPWTSNYGYTF
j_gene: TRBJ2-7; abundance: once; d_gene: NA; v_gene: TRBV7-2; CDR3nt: TGTGCCAGCAGCCGGGCCGGGAGAGCCTACGAGCAGTACTTC; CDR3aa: CASSRAGRAYEQYF
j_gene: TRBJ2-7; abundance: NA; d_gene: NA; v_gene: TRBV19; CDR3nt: TGTGCCAGTAGTATTGGCGGGCAGGCTTACGAGCAGTACTTC; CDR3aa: CASSIGGQAYEQYF
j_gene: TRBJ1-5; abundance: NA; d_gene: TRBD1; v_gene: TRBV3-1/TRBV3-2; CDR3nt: TGTGCCAGCAGCGGCGGACAGGGGGTTCAGCCCCAGCATTTT; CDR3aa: CASSGGQGVQPQHF